This T cell receptor (beta chain) was identified during a study of blood T cell repertoires in COVID-19. Study in general: Samples of COVID-19 (acute and convalescent) were obtained from the United States, Italy and Spain. T cells, B-cell-depleted T cells, or PBMCs provided the cDNA or gDNA that served as material.

Under the authors' procedure: By means of reference gene primer amplification, nucleated cell counts were estimated. Clones were sequenced by immunoSEQ multiplex PCR, and TCRdb holds only the in-frame ones, with some missing. V and J calls and clone size are those listed in that table; D and trimming were worked out from the DNA. The sample contains some 18,000 clones, roughly 91% of which appear only once. Sequencing was carried out using peripheral blood. The source of this sequence is a human donor in a cohort sampled during active COVID-19.

The CDR3 sequence: CASSLEPGVADTQYF. CDR3 sequence (DNA): TGCGCCAGCAGCTTGGAGCCAGGGGTGGCAGATACGCAGTATTTT. The chain joins TRBV5-1 to TRBJ2-3; a weak D match, TRBD1 (6 bases). The CDR3 consists of 15 residues. CDR1 and CDR2 from the germline V gene are SGHRS and YFSETQ. Trimming removed 0 bases from V and 4 bases from J, with 12 bases in between.